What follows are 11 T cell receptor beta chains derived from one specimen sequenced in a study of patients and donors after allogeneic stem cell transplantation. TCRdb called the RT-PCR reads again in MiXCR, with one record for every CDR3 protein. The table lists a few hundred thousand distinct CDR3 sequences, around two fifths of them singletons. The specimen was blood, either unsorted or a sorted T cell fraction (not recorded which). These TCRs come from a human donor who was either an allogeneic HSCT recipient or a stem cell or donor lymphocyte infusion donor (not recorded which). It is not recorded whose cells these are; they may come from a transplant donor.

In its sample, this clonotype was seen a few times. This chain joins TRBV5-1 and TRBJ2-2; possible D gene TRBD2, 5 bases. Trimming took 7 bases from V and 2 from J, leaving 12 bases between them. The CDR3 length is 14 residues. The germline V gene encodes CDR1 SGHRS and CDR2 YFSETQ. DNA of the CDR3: TGCGCCAGCCGACTACTAGTTAACACCGGGGAGCTGTTTTTT. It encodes CASRLLVNTGELFF.

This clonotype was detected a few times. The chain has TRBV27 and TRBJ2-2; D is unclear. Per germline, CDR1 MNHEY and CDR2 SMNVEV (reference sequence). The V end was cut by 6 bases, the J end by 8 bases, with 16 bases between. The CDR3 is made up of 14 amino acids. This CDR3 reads CASSPRDLAGELFF. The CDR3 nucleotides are TGTGCCAGCAGCCCGCGTGACCTTGCGGGGGAGCTGTTTTTT.

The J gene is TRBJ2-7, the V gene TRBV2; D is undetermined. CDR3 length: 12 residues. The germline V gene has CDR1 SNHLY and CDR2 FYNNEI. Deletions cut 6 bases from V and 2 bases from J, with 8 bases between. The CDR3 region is CASRNRAYEQYF. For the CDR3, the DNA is TGTGCCAGCAGAAACAGAGCCTACGAGCAGTACTTC.

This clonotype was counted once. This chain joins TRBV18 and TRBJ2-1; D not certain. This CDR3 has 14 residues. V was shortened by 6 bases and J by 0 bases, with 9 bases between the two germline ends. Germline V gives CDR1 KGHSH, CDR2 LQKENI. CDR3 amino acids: CASSAKGSYNEQFF. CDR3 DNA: TGTGCCAGCTCGGCCAAGGGCTCCTACAATGAGCAGTTCTTC.

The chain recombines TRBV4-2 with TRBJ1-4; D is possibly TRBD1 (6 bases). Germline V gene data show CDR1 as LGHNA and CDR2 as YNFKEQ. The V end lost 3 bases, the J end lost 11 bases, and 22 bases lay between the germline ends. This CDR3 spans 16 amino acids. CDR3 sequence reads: CASSQDPDSLMRKLFF. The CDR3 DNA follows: TGTGCCAGCAGCCAGGACCCGGACAGCTTAATGAGGAAACTGTTTTTT.

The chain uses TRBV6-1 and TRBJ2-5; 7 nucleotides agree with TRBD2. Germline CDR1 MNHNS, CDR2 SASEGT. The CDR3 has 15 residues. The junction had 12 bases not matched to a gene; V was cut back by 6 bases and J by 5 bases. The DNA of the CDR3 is TGTGCCAGCAGGTCGGGTCCGCGGGGGATGGAGACCCAGTACTTC. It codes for CASRSGPRGMETQYF.

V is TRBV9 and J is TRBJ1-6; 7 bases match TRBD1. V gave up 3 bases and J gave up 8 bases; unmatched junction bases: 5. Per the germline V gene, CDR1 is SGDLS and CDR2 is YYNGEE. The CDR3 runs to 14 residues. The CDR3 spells CASSAWDSDSPLHF. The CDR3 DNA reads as TGTGCCAGCAGCGCGTGGGACAGCGATTCACCCCTCCACTTT.

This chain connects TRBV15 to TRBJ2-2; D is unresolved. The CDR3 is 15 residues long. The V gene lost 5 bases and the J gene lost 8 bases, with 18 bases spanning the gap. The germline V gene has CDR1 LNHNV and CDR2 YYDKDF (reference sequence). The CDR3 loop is CATSSHRASYGELFF. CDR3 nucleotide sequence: TGTGCCACCAGCTCCCACCGGGCTTCATATGGGGAGCTGTTTTTT.

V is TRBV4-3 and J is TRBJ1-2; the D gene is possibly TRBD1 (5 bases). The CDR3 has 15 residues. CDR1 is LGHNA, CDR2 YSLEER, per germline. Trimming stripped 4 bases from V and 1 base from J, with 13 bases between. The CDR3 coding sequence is TGCGCCAGCAGCCCTTTGGGGGGGGTTAACTATGGCTACACCTTC. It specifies CASSPLGGVNYGYTF.

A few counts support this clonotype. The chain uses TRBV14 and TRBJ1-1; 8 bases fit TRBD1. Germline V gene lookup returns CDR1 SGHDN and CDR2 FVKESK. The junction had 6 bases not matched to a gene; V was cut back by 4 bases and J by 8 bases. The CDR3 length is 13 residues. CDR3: CASSLRDRGEAFF. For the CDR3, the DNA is TGTGCCAGCAGCCTCCGTGACAGGGGCGAAGCTTTCTTT.

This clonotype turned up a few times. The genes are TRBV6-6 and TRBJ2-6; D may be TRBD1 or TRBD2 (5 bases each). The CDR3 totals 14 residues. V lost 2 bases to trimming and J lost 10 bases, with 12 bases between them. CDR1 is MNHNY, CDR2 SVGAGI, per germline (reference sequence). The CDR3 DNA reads TGTGCCAGCAGTTACAGGGACCCCTTTAACGTCCTGACTTTC. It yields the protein CASSYRDPFNVLTF.